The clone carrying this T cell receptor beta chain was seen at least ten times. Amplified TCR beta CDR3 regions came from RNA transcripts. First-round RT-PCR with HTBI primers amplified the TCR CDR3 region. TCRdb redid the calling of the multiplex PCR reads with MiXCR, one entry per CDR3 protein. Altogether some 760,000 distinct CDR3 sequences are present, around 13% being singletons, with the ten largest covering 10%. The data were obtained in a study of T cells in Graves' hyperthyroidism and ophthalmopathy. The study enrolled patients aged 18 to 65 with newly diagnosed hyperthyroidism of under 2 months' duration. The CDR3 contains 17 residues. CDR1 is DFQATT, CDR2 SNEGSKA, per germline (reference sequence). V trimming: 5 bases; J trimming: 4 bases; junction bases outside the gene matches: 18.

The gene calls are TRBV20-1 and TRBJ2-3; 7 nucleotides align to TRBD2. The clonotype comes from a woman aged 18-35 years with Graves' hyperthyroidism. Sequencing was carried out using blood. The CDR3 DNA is TGCAGTGCTCCCGATCCCCGGGACTATATTGCCCCAGATACGCAGTATTTT. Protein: CSAPDPRDYIAPDTQYF.